This TCR beta chain comes out of a study of CD8+CD57+ T cells in acquired aplastic anemia. At the level of the study: Sorted CD4+ and CD8+ cells gave an average of 3.2 ug of DNA.

General study points: Controls and patients did not differ significantly in CD8+ Simpson's diversity. Sharing between patients and controls was observed for around 30 CD8+ CDR3 sequences.

Germline V lookup: CDR1 SGDLS, CDR2 YYNGEE. The CDR3 loop spans 16 amino acids. V gave up 0 bases and J gave up 4 bases; unmatched junction bases: 8. According to the study, genomic DNA was the template for TCR beta VDJ and CDR3 profiling. One entry per CDR3 protein, called by TCRdb with MiXCR from the reads. The repertoire has some 150,000 distinct CDR3 sequences, 35% to 50% of them found once; the top ten carry less than 8.5%. This clonotype was detected many times. Its matching antigen is unknown. Source material: sorted CD4+, CD8+, or CD8+CD57+ T cells (not recorded which) from PBMCs. The TCR was taken from a human donor in good health, serving as a control. This sequence joins TRBV9 and TRBJ1-2, with TRBD1 identical over 8 bases. The CDR3 region has the DNA TGTGCCAGCAGCGTAGAAGCAGGGGGCGCCGGCTATGGCTACACCTTC. Translation gives CASSVEAGGAGYGYTF.